The T cell receptor beta chain described here comes from a study of radiation and T cells in renal cell carcinoma. Sequencing used immunoSEQ multiplex PCR; TCRdb keeps in-frame clones, though not all of them. In the table there are some 120,000 clones, 81% of which are singletons. The count of this clone is one. Germline loops: CDR1 SGHRS, CDR2 YFSETQ. This CDR3 spans 12 amino acids. V was cut by 2 bases and J by 4 bases, with 3 bases left in between. Time point defined: blood 2 weeks post-SBRT. As to treatment: 15 Gy SBRT to primary tumor, nephrectomy 4 weeks later. This sample comprised blood, obtained from a patient whose treatment included radiotherapy and nephrectomy. V is TRBV5-1 and J is TRBJ2-2; no reliable D call. The source is a middle-aged man with renal cell carcinoma. The CDR3 spells CASSFATGELFF. CDR3 bases: TGCGCCAGCAGCTTTGCCACCGGGGAGCTGTTTTTT.